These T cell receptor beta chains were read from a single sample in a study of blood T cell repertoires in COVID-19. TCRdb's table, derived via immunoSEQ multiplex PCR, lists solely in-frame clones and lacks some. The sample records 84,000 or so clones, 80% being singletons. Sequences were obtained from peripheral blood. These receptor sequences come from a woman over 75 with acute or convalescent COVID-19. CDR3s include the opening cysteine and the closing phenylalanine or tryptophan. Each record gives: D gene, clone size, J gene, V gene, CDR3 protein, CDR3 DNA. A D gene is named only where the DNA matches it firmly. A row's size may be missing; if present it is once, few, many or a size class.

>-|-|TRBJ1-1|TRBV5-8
CASSRGQTTEAFF
TGTGCCAGCAGCCGCGGACAGACCACTGAAGCTTTCTTT
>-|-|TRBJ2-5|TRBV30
CAWSVEILETQYF
TGTGCCTGGAGTGTAGAGATACTAGAGACCCAGTACTTC
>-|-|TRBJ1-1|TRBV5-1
CASSISQVLSTEAFF
TGCGCCAGCAGCATAAGTCAGGTCCTGAGCACTGAAGCTTTCTTT
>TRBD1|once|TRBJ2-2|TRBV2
CASTGQGITGELFF
TGTGCCAGCACGGGACAGGGTATCACCGGGGAGCTGTTTTTT
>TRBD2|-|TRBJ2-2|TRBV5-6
CAGTGSGRYTGELFF
TGTGCCGGAACGGGTAGCGGGAGATACACCGGGGAGCTGTTTTTT
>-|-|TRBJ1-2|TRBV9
CASSVVYGYGYTF
TGTGCCAGCAGCGTAGTTTACGGCTATGGCTACACCTTC
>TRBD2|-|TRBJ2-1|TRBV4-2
CASSHYASGGTYNEQFF
TGTGCCAGCAGCCACTACGCTAGCGGGGGGACGTACAATGAGCAGTTCTTC
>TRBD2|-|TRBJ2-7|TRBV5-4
CASKLAGGNPYEQYF
TGTGCCAGCAAACTAGCGGGGGGAAACCCCTACGAGCAGTACTTC
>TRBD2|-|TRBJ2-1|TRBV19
CASQTSGGQYNEQFF
TGTGCCAGCCAGACTAGCGGGGGCCAGTACAATGAGCAGTTCTTC
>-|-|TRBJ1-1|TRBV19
CASSYTANTEAFF
TGTGCCAGTAGTTATACAGCGAACACTGAAGCTTTCTTT
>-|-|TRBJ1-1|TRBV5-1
CASSWLDYREAFF
TGCGCCAGCAGCTGGTTGGACTACCGGGAAGCTTTCTTT
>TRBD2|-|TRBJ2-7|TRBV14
CASSQGHWRGGVHEQYF
TGTGCCAGCAGCCAAGGCCACTGGCGGGGGGGGGTCCACGAGCAGTACTTC
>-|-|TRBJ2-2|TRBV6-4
CARDREDTGELFF
TGTGCCAGAGACAGGGAGGACACCGGGGAGCTGTTTTTT
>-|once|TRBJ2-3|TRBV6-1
CASSENQGWATDTQYF
TGTGCCAGCAGTGAAAATCAGGGATGGGCTACAGATACGCAGTATTTT
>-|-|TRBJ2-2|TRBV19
CASSIPGFRTGELFF
TGTGCCAGTAGTATCCCAGGGTTTCGCACCGGGGAGCTGTTTTTT
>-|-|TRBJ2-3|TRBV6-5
CASSFRQPNTDTQYF
TGTGCCAGCAGTTTCCGACAGCCTAACACAGATACGCAGTATTTT
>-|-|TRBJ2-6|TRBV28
CASSSLPARGSGANVLTF
TGTGCCAGCAGTTCCTTACCTGCCAGGGGTTCCGGGGCCAACGTCCTGACTTTC
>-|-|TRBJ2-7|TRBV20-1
CSAIDSYEQYF
TGCAGTGCTATAGACTCTTACGAGCAGTACTTC
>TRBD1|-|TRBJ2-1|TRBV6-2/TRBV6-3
CASSQGTGGLF
TGTGCCAGCAGTCAAGGGACAGGGGGCCTCTTC
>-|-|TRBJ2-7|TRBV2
CASRGLDFEQYF
TGTGCCAGCAGGGGCTTGGACTTCGAGCAGTACTTC
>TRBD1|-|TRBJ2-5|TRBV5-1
CASTPQGSRETQYF
TGCGCCAGCACCCCACAGGGGAGTAGAGAGACCCAGTACTTC
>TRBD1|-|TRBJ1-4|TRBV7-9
CASSQTGQGEKLFF
TGTGCCAGCAGCCAAACTGGACAGGGCGAAAAACTGTTTTTT
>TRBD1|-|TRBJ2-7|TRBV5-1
CASSTGGPGEQYF
TGCGCCAGTTCGACAGGGGGCCCGGGGGAGCAGTACTTC
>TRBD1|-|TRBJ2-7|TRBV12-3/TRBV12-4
CASSRQGPYEQYF
TGTGCCAGCAGTCGACAGGGTCCATACGAGCAGTACTTC
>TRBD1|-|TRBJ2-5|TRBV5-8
CASSRGQPTVETQYF
TGTGCCAGCAGCCGGGGACAGCCTACTGTCGAGACCCAGTACTTC
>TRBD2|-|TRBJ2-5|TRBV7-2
CASSRTSGGAGETQYF
TGTGCCAGCAGCCGGACTAGCGGGGGGGCCGGGGAGACCCAGTACTTC
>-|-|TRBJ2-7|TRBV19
CASRKEGSSYEQYF
TGTGCCAGTCGGAAGGAGGGGAGCTCCTACGAGCAGTACTTC
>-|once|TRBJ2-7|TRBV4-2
CASSQVGDLTEQYF
TGTGCCAGCAGCCAAGTGGGAGACTTGACGGAGCAGTACTTC
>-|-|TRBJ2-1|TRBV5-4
CASSLPGLLNEQFF
TGTGCCAGCAGCTTGCCGGGACTGTTAAATGAGCAGTTCTTC
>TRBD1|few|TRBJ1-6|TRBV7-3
CASSRVSTGGNSPLHF
TGTGCCAGCAGCCGAGTATCGACAGGGGGTAATTCACCCCTCCACTTT
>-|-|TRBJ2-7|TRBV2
CASRDSSYEQYF
TGTGCCAGCAGAGACAGCTCCTACGAGCAGTACTTC
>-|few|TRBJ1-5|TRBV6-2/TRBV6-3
CASSYVQGSQPQHF
TGTGCCAGCAGTTACGTGCAGGGATCTCAGCCCCAGCATTTT
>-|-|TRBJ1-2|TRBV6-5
CASSSGAYGYTF
TGTGCCAGCAGTTCAGGGGCCTATGGCTACACCTTC